The 17 T cell receptor beta chains given below trace back to one sample, sequenced in a study of shared clonotypes between healthy human individuals. Assay used: immunoSEQ multiplex PCR; TCRdb lists only in-frame clones, some missing. The sample consists of about 1.5 million clones, 95% to 99% of them appearing once. The sample taken for sequencing was naive CD4+ T cells sorted from blood. The subset is: CD45RA+ positively selected. The receptors were gathered from a man aged 25 to 40 in good health.

The CDR3 is CASSLVGQSSYNEQFF. The CDR3 DNA follows: TGTGCCAGCAGCTTGGTGGGACAGAGCTCCTACAATGAGCAGTTCTTC. The rearrangement uses TRBV5-5 and TRBJ2-1, with 7 nucleotides matching TRBD1. CDR1 and CDR2 from the germline V gene are SGHKS and YYEKEE (reference sequence). This CDR3 comprises 16 residues. V lost 0 bases, J lost 0 bases, and 3 bases stayed unmatched.

This chain connects TRBV6-1 to TRBJ1-2, with 7 bases identical to TRBD1. The CDR3 totals 14 residues. CDR1 and CDR2 (germline): MNHNS, SASEGT. V was pared by 8 bases and J by 10 bases, with 16 bases of the junction left unmatched. Written as DNA, the CDR3 is TGTGCCAGCTCAGTCGTGAGGGGGCAGAGTTTCTACACCTTC. Translation: CASSVVRGQSFYTF.

This clone has a single count. The chain uses TRBV6-4 and TRBJ2-3; either TRBD1 or TRBD2 may supply D (6 bases each). The CDR3 runs to 16 residues. Trimming stripped 4 bases from V and 2 bases from J, with 16 bases between. In germline, CDR1 is MRHNA, CDR2 SNTAGT. CDR3: CASSALAAGHTDTQYF. Here the CDR3 DNA reads TGTGCCAGCAGTGCCTTGGCCGCGGGACACACAGATACGCAGTATTTT.

The rearrangement links TRBV9 to TRBJ2-7, with TRBD2 matching 12 bases. The junction had 10 bases not matched to a gene; V was cut back by 0 bases and J by 3 bases. The CDR3 spans 18 residues. Germline-derived CDR1 and CDR2 are SGDLS and YYNGEE. CDR3 in amino acids: CASSVGSSGRALYYEQYF. CDR3 DNA: TGTGCCAGCAGCGTAGGTTCTAGCGGGAGGGCTCTATACTACGAGCAGTACTTC.

This chain joins TRBV2 and TRBJ1-1; 12 nucleotides align to TRBD1. The V gene's germline CDR1 is SNHLY and CDR2 FYNNEI. V lost 5 bases to trimming and J lost 5 bases; unmatched junction nucleotides: 9. The CDR3 is 16 residues long. CDR3 sequence: CASSTRDRGLGTEAFF. The CDR3 DNA reads as TGTGCCAGCAGTACTAGGGACAGGGGGCTGGGGACTGAAGCTTTCTTT.

This clone was observed once. CDR3 in DNA: TGTGCCAGCAGTTTCACTCCAGGGCCCACTGGAAACACCATATATTTT. This sequence encodes CASSFTPGPTGNTIYF. This sequence joins TRBV6-5 and TRBJ1-3; maybe TRBD1 (5 bases). Germline lookup yields CDR1 MNHEY and CDR2 SVGAGI. Trimming cost V 4 bases and J 2 bases, with 15 bases left between them. The CDR3 covers 16 residues.

The chain is built from TRBV7-6 and TRBJ2-4, with 10 bases aligning to TRBD2. CDR1 SGHVS and CDR2 FNYEAQ come from the germline V gene. This CDR3 spans 18 amino acids. The ends lost 0 bases at V and 7 bases at J; junction bases unmatched: 12. The CDR3 sequence is CASSLAGTSATGRNIQYF. The CDR3 bases are TGTGCCAGCAGCTTAGCGGGGACTAGCGCTACTGGGCGGAACATTCAGTACTTC.

V usage is TRBV29-1 and J usage is TRBJ2-7, with a weak D call TRBD2 (6 bases). V lost 3 bases, J lost 4 bases, and 16 bases lay in between. This CDR3 has 14 residues. The V gene's germline CDR1 is SQVTM and CDR2 ANQGSEA. CDR3 in amino acids: CSVETPGGIYEQYF. The CDR3 nucleotides are TGCAGCGTTGAGACGCCCGGGGGAATTTACGAGCAGTACTTC.

This clone appeared once. The J gene is TRBJ2-3, the V gene TRBV18; perhaps D is TRBD1 or TRBD2 (5 bases each). V lost 4 bases to trimming and J lost 1 base, with 12 bases between them. CDR1 is KGHSH, CDR2 LQKENI, per germline. The CDR3 consists of 15 residues. The CDR3 reads CASSQPGPGTDTQYF. The CDR3 nucleotides read TGTGCCAGCTCACAACCGGGGCCAGGCACAGATACGCAGTATTTT. The full variable domain, in which reference TRBV18 and TRBJ2-3 provide the parts outside the CDR3, is NAGVMQNPRHLVRRRGQEARLRCSPMKGHSHVYWYRQLPEEGLKFMVYLQKENIIDESGMPKERFSAEFPKEGPSILRIQQVVRGDSAAYFCASSQPGPGTDTQYFGPGTRLTVL.

The genes are TRBV5-1 and TRBJ1-2; no definite D call. Trimming pared 0 bases from V and 1 base from J, leaving 13 bases between. The CDR3 consists of 16 residues. Germline V gene sequence: CDR1 SGHRS, CDR2 YFSETQ. The CDR3, as DNA: TGCGCCAGCAGCTTGGCCCCCCCCACCGTTAACTATGGCTACACCTTC. As protein: CASSLAPPTVNYGYTF.

The rearrangement joins TRBV25-1 to TRBJ2-7; 11 positions match TRBD2. V lost 4 bases to trimming and J lost 4 bases; unmatched junction nucleotides: 9. The CDR3 has 16 amino acids. CDR1 is MGHDK, CDR2 SYGVNS, per germline. DNA for the CDR3: TGTGCCAGCAGTGGGGATAGCGGGAGGGCGGTATACGAGCAGTACTTC. Translation: CASSGDSGRAVYEQYF.

The chain recombines TRBV15 with TRBJ1-4; D possibly corresponds to TRBD1 (6 bases). This CDR3 is 18 amino acids long. V was clipped by 5 bases and J by 5 bases, with 24 bases between them. CDR1 is LNHNV, CDR2 YYDKDF, per germline (reference sequence). The CDR3 DNA reads as TGTGCCACCAGCGGCTACACAGGGAGGAGACCCCACAATGAAAAACTGTTTTTT. Translated, it gives CATSGYTGRRPHNEKLFF.

This CDR3 is CASHLVGKTYNEQFF. As DNA, the CDR3 is TGTGCCAGTCACCTAGTCGGGAAAACCTACAATGAGCAGTTCTTC. The V and J genes are TRBV27 and TRBJ2-1, with D perhaps matching TRBD2 (5 bases). The CDR3 sequence is 15 residues long. V was clipped by 9 bases and J by 2 bases, with 17 bases between them. Germline V gene lookup returns CDR1 MNHEY and CDR2 SMNVEV (reference sequence).

The chain couples TRBV4-2 to TRBJ2-1; TRBD2 matches 11 bases. Trimming at V came to 4 bases and at J to 6 bases, leaving 8 bases not matched to a gene. The CDR3 loop spans 16 amino acids. From germline, CDR1 is LGHNA and CDR2 YNFKEQ. The CDR3, as DNA: TGTGCCAGCAGCCTTACGGGACTAGCGGATTTCAATGAGCAGTTCTTC. This sequence encodes CASSLTGLADFNEQFF.

The rearrangement joins TRBV29-1 to TRBJ2-5; D possibly uses TRBD1 or TRBD2 (6 bases each). CDR3 length: 14 amino acids. V lost 5 bases and J 5 bases, leaving 18 bases between the germline ends. Looked up from germline, CDR1 is SQVTM and CDR2 is ANQGSEA. CDR3 coding DNA: TGCAGCGTTCCCCTCAGGGGCGGAGGGGAGACCCAGTACTTC. Amino acid sequence: CSVPLRGGGETQYF.

CDR3 loop: CSVEVLRLAGASETQYF. The CDR3 DNA reads TGCAGCGTTGAAGTCCTACGACTAGCGGGAGCAAGTGAGACCCAGTACTTC. The gene calls are TRBV29-1 and TRBJ2-5, with 12 bases lining up with TRBD2. The J segment lost 5 bases and the V segment lost 1 base, leaving 11 bases of the junction unmatched. Per the germline V gene, CDR1 is SQVTM and CDR2 is ANQGSEA. The CDR3 spans 17 residues.

The V call is TRBV5-1, the J call TRBJ2-3; 9 nucleotides align to TRBD1. The germline V gene has CDR1 SGHRS and CDR2 YFSETQ. The CDR3 extends over 17 amino acids. Trimming cost V 4 bases and J 3 bases; bases outside gene matches: 12. In DNA, the CDR3 is TGCGCCAGCAGCCAGATGGCCGGGACAGGGATTACAGATACGCAGTATTTT. Amino acids: CASSQMAGTGITDTQYF.